Here is one T cell receptor (beta chain) with its context. Antigen unknown. TCR alpha and TCR beta cDNA libraries with sample barcodes and UMIs came from 5'RACE using constant-segment primers. Using its own MiXCR run on the 5' RACE reads, TCRdb lists one record per CDR3 protein. Of roughly 250,000 distinct CDR3 sequences listed, 16% were seen once; the top ten hold 3.5% to 4%. This specimen comes from a study of T-cell memory formation after mild COVID-19. Background on the study: Clustering of TCRs was largely donor specific.

The CDR3 consists of 14 residues. Per the germline V gene, CDR1 is SGHTA and CDR2 is FQGNSA. J gave up 4 bases and V 9 bases, and 7 bases lay outside the gene matches. Overall study findings and caveats: CD4/CD8 balance characterized clones contracting day 15 to 85, and CD4+ skew characterized later expanders. Largely, contracting CD4+ clones fell within CM and EM, and contracting CD8+ clones within EMRA.

Specimen: PBMCs or a T cell subset sorted from them (not recorded which). The chain couples TRBV7-2 to TRBJ2-2; TRBD2 agrees at 8 bases. This clonotype was sampled from a man younger than 35 who had mild COVID-19 (a few samples of this study predate the infection). Cell type and time point are not known. The CDR3 nucleotides read TGTGCCAGTGCGGGGGGTCCTTTCACCGGGGAGCTGTTTTTT. It yields the protein CASAGGPFTGELFF.